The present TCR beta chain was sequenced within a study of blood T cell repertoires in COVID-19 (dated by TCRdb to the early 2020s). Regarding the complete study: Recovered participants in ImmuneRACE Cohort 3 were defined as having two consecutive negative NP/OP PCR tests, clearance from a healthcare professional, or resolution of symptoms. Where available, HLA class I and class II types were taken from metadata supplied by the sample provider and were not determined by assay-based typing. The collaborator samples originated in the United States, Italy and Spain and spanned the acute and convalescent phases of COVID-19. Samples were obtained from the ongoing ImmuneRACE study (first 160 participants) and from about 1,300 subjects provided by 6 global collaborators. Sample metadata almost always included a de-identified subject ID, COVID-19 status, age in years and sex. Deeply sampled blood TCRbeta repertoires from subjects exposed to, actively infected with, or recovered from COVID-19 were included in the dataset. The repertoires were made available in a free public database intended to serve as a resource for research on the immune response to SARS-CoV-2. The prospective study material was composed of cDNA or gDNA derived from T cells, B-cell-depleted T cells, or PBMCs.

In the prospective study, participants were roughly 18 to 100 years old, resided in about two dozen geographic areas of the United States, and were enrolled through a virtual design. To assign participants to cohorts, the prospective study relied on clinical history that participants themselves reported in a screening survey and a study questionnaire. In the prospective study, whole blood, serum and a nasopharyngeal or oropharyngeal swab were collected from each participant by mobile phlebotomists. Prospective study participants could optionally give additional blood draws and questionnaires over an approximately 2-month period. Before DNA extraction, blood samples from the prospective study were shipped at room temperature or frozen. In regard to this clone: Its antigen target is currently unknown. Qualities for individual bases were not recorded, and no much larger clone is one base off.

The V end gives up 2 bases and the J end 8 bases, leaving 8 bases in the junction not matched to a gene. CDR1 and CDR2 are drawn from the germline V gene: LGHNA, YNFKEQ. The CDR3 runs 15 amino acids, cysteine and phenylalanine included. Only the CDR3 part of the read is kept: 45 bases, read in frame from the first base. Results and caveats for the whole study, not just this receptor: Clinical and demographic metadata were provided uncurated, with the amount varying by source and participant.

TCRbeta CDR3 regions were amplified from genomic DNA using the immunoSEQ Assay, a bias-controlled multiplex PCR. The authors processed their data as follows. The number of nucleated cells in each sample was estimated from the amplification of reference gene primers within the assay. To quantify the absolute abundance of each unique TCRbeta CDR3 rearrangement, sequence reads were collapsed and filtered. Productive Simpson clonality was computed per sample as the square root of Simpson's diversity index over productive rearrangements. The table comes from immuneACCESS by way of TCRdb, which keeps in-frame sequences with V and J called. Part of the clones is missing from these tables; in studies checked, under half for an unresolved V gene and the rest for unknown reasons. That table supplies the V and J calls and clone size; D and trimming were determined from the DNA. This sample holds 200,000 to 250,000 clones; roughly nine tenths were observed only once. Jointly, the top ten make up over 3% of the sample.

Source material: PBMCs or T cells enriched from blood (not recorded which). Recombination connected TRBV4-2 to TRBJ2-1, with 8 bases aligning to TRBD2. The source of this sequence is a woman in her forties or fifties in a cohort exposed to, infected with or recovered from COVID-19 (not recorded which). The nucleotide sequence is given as TGTGCCAGCAGCCAAACGGGACTAGTGTCTTATGAGCAGTTCTTC. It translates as CASSQTGLVSYEQFF.